Listed below are T cell receptor beta chains from one sample, sequenced in a study of OX40 agonist ivuxolimab in advanced cancers. Only in-frame clones appear in the TCRdb table, and some are missing; sequencing was by immunoSEQ multiplex PCR. The sample shows about 40,000 clones, 70% to 80% of them seen only once. Sequences were derived from CD4+ or CD8+ T cells sorted from blood, sampled in a trial of the OX40 agonist ivuxolimab. The receptors stem from an adult with an advanced solid tumor such as melanoma, head and neck, liver or kidney cancer. Each CDR3 is given with its conserved first and last residue. A D gene is named only where the DNA matches it firmly. Where a row states a size, it is once, few, many or the class of an expanded clone; other rows omit it.

j_call clone_size cdr3_length v_call d_call cdr3_aa cdr3_nt
TRBJ2-1 NA 19 TRBV7-2 TRBD2 CASSLGGGGPQGSYNEQFF TGTGCCAGCAGCTTAGGAGGCGGGGGGCCCCAGGGCTCCTACAATGAGCAGTTCTTC
TRBJ2-3 NA 15 TRBV7-2 NA CASSSEVWHTDTQYF TGTGCCAGCAGCTCAGAGGTTTGGCACACAGATACGCAGTATTTT
TRBJ2-5 NA 14 TRBV7-2 NA CASSSEPGLETQYF TGTGCCAGCAGCTCCGAACCGGGACTAGAGACCCAGTACTTC
TRBJ2-1 NA 15 TRBV7-3 NA CASSLFPVGPNEQFF TGTGCCAGCAGCTTATTTCCGGTAGGGCCCAATGAGCAGTTCTTC
TRBJ2-7 NA 23 TRBV21-1 NA CASSKATGILTSGRAPCPYEQYF TGTGCCAGCAGCAAAGCGACGGGTATACTGACTAGCGGGAGGGCCCCTTGTCCCTACGAGCAGTACTTC
TRBJ1-4 few 16 TRBV7-9 NA CASSDAPLSTNEKLFF TGTGCCAGCAGCGATGCCCCACTTTCAACTAATGAAAAACTGTTTTTT
TRBJ2-5 few 19 TRBV27 TRBD1 CASSLSSPGTVRLQETQYF TGTGCCAGCAGTTTATCGAGCCCCGGGACAGTGCGACTCCAAGAGACCCAGTACTTC
TRBJ1-5 NA 18 TRBV19 NA CASSKGGSDTGYNQPQHF TGTGCCAGTAGTAAGGGGGGTTCGGACACGGGCTACAATCAGCCCCAGCATTTT
TRBJ1-2 NA 14 TRBV7-3 NA CASSLGRISYGYTF TGTGCCAGCAGCTTGGGTAGGATTTCCTATGGCTACACCTTC
TRBJ2-1 NA 12 TRBV5-1 NA CASSLPGSEQFF TGCGCCAGCAGCTTGCCAGGGTCTGAGCAGTTCTTC
TRBJ1-2 NA 12 TRBV27 NA CASSSPGNGYTF TGTGCCAGCAGTTCCCCAGGGAATGGCTACACCTTC
TRBJ1-2 NA 15 TRBV9 NA CASTRSGPPEDGYTF TGTGCCAGCACCCGATCGGGACCTCCCGAGGACGGCTACACCTTC
TRBJ2-7 NA 16 TRBV6-1 TRBD2 CASSVGLAGGPGEQYF TGTGCCAGCAGTGTAGGACTAGCGGGAGGGCCTGGGGAGCAGTACTTC
TRBJ1-2 NA 13 TRBV2 NA CASSTQSDYGYTF TGTGCCAGCAGCACACAATCGGACTATGGCTACACCTTC
TRBJ1-2 NA 16 TRBV4-2 NA CARRFKVVRKIYGYTF TGTGCCAGAAGGTTCAAAGTGGTGAGAAAGATCTATGGCTACACCTTC
TRBJ2-3 NA 16 TRBV4-3 TRBD1 CASSRSAGGGTDTQYF TGCGCCAGCAGTCGGTCCGCAGGGGGCGGCACAGATACGCAGTATTTT
TRBJ2-7 NA 13 TRBV11-2 NA CASSPGTLGEQYF TGTGCCAGCAGCCCCGGGACCCTGGGGGAGCAGTACTTC
TRBJ1-2 NA 17 TRBV7-2 TRBD1 CASSPFRGGQGAAGYTF TGTGCCAGCAGCCCCTTTAGGGGGGGGCAGGGGGCAGCTGGCTACACCTTC
TRBJ2-1 few 16 TRBV10-3 NA CAIKKGPGQSYNEQFF TGTGCCATCAAGAAAGGGCCGGGACAATCCTACAATGAGCAGTTCTTC
TRBJ2-1 few 16 TRBV7-2 TRBD2 CASSSQTSGGYNEQFF TGTGCCAGCAGCTCTCAAACTAGCGGGGGTTACAATGAGCAGTTCTTC
TRBJ2-7 NA 16 TRBV7-6 NA CASSSPGGLSSYEQYF TGTGCCAGCAGCTCCCCGGGGGGCCTGAGCTCCTACGAGCAGTACTTC
TRBJ1-6 once 18 TRBV7-8 TRBD1 CASSVTTGESSYNSPLHF TGTGCCAGCAGCGTGACCACAGGGGAAAGCTCCTATAATTCACCCCTCCACTTT
TRBJ2-1 NA 15 TRBV5-1 NA CASSLVWDPVEEQFF TGCGCCAGCAGCTTGGTTTGGGACCCCGTGGAGGAGCAGTTCTTC
TRBJ1-6 NA 15 TRBV19 TRBD1 CASSIAETGGSPLHF TGTGCCAGTAGTATTGCGGAGACAGGGGGCTCACCCCTCCACTTT
TRBJ1-1 NA 15 TRBV19 NA CASSIPKVGGTEAFF TGTGCCAGTAGTATCCCTAAGGTGGGGGGCACTGAAGCTTTCTTT
TRBJ1-2 NA 13 TRBV7-9 NA CASSPQPGYGYTF TGTGCCAGCAGCCCACAGCCGGGCTATGGCTACACCTTC
TRBJ1-6 NA 15 TRBV7-8 NA CASSLPGQRNSPLHF TGTGCCAGCAGCTTACCGGGACAACGGAATTCACCCCTCCACTTT
TRBJ1-4 NA 16 TRBV5-1 TRBD1 CASSPGTGGGYEKLFF TGCGCCAGCAGCCCCGGGACAGGGGGAGGATATGAAAAACTGTTTTTT
TRBJ2-2 few 21 TRBV4-3 NA CASSQARQGLPGLPIAGELFF TGCGCCAGCAGCCAAGCGAGACAGGGATTACCGGGACTACCCATTGCCGGGGAGCTGTTTTTT
TRBJ2-7 NA 15 TRBV2 TRBD2 CASSDRTSGRDEQYF TGTGCCAGCAGTGACCGGACTAGCGGGAGGGACGAGCAGTACTTC
TRBJ2-7 few 16 TRBV5-1 NA CASSFYSGLATYEQYF TGCGCCAGCAGCTTTTACTCGGGACTCGCGACCTACGAGCAGTACTTC